This T cell receptor beta chain was retrieved from a study of cytomegalovirus exposure and HLA in healthy donors. With 60 Vbeta and 13 Jbeta primers, the PCR was carried out. Data came from immunoSEQ multiplex PCR; TCRdb stores just in-frame clones and leaves some out. The sample has around 130,000 clones, over 70% seen once. Losses at the gene ends were 10 bases for V and 6 bases for J; bases not matched to a gene: 18. This CDR3 contains 17 residues. Germline V gene sequence: CDR1 PRHDT, CDR2 FYEKMQ (reference sequence). This chain uses TRBV13 with TRBJ2-3; 11 bases are shared with TRBD1. The source material was PBMCs. The sequence came from a woman aged 18-29 years in good health and CMV-seronegative. CDR3 sequence (DNA): TGTGCCACCCTAAAGGACAGGGGGCAAATTCGGACGGATACGCAGTATTTT. Translated, it gives CATLKDRGQIRTDTQYF.